Listed here is a single TCR beta chain. Its target is not known. This record belongs to a study of metastatic and nonmetastatic thyroid tumors. Across the whole study: Peripheral blood and tumor or nodule samples from malignant and benign thyroid patients were compared.

Authors' methods: Clinicopathological groups supplied CDR3 differences that were used to build a distant-metastasis classifier for papillary thyroid cancer. TCRdb reanalyzed the PCR reads via MiXCR. Clone size and V and J calls follow TCRdb, not the original study. The sample consists of about 15,000 clones, 20% to 30% of them appearing once. Patients were all untreated before their thyroid surgery. General observations from the study: It was reportedly found that TCR beta diversity was significantly higher in malignant thyroid tumors than in benign nodules, a difference seen in both blood and tumor samples.

Material: tumor tissue. The origin of this receptor is a female donor with papillary thyroid cancer or a benign thyroid nodule (not recorded which). Some clones in this sample may be carry-over from other donors' samples.

CDR3 DNA sequence: TGTGCCAGCAGCTTAGGACTAGCGGGAGATCTCGACGAGCAGTACTTC. It specifies CASSLGLAGDLDEQYF. The chain joins TRBV11-1 to TRBJ2-7; 12 bases are shared with TRBD2. With V trimmed by 1 base and J by 5 bases, 6 bases remained unmatched. The germline V gene encodes CDR1 SGHAT and CDR2 FQDESV (reference sequence). The CDR3 spans 16 residues.